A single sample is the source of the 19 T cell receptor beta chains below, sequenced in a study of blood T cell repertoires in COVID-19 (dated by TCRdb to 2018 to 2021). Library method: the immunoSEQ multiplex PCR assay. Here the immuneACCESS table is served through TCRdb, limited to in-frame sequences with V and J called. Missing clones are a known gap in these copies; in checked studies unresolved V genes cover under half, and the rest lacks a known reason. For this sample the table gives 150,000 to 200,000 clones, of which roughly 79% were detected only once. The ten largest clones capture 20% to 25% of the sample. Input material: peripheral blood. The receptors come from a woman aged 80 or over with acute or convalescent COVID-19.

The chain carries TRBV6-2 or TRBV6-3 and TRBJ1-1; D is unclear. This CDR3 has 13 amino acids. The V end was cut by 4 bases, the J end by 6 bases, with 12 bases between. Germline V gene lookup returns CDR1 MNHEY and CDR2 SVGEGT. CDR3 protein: CASSSRGLAEAFF. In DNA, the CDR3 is TGTGCCAGCAGTTCTCGGGGTCTTGCTGAAGCTTTCTTT.

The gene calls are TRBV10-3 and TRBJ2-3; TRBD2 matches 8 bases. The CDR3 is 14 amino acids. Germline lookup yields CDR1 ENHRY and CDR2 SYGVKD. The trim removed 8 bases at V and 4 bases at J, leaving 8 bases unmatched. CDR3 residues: CAIAPAGVSDTQYF. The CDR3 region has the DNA TGTGCCATCGCACCAGCGGGAGTGTCAGATACGCAGTATTTT.

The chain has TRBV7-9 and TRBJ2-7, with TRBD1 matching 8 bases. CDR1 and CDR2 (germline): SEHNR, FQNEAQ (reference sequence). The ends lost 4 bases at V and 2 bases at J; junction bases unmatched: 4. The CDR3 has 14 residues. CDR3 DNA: TGTGCCAGCAGCTCCCGGGACAGGACCTACGAGCAGTACTTC. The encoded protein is CASSSRDRTYEQYF.

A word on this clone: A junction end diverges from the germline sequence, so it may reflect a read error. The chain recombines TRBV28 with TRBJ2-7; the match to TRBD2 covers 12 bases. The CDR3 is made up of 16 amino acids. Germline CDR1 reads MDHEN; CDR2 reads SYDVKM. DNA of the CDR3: TGTGCCAGCAGTTTGCCTAGCGGGAGGGCCTCCCACGAGCAGTACTTC. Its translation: CASSLPSGRASHEQYF.

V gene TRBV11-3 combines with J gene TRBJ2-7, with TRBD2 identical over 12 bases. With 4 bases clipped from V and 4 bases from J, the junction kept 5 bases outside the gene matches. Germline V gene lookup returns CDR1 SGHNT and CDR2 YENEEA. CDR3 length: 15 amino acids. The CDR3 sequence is CASSSGLAGKYEQYF. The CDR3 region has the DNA TGTGCCAGCAGCTCCGGACTAGCGGGGAAATACGAGCAGTACTTC.

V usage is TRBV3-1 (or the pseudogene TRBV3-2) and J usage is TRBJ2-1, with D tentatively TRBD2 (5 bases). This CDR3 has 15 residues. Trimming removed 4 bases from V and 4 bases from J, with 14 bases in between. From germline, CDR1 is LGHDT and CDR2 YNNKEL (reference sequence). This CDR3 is CASSPLGAEYNEQFF. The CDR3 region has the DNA TGTGCCAGCAGCCCACTGGGAGCGGAATACAATGAGCAGTTCTTC.

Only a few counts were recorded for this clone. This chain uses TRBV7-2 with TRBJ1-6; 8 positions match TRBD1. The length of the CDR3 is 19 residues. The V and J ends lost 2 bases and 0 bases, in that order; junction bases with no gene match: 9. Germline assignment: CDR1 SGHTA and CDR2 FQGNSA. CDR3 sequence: CASSLYGTTGGSYNSPLHF. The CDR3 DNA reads TGTGCCAGCAGCTTATATGGGACCACAGGGGGCTCCTATAATTCACCCCTCCACTTT. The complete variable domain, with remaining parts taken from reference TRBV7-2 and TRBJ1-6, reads GAGVSQSPSNKVTEKGKDVELRCDPISGHTALYWYRQSLGQGLEFLIYFQGNSAPDKSGLPSDRFSAERTGGSVSTLTIQRTQQEDSAVYLCASSLYGTTGGSYNSPLHFGNGTRLTVT.

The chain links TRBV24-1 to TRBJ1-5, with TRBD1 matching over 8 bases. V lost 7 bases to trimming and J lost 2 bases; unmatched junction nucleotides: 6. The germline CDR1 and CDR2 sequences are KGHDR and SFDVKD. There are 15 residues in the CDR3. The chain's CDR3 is CATSSGTGGNQPQHF. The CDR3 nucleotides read TGTGCCACCAGCTCCGGGACAGGAGGCAATCAGCCCCAGCATTTT.

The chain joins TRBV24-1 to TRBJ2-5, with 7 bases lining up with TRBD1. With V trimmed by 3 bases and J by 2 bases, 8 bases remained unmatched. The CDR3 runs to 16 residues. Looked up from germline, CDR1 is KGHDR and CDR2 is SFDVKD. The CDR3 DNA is TGTGCCACCAGTGATCCCGGGCCAGGGGGTCAAGAGACCCAGTACTTC. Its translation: CATSDPGPGGQETQYF.

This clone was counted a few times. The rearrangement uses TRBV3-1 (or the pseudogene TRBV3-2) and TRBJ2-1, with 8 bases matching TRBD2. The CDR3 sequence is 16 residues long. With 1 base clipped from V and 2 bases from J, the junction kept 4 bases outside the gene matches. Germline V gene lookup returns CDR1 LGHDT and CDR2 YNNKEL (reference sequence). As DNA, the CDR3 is TGTGCCAGCAGCCAAGGATTGACTAGCGCCTACAATGAGCAGTTCTTC. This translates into CASSQGLTSAYNEQFF.

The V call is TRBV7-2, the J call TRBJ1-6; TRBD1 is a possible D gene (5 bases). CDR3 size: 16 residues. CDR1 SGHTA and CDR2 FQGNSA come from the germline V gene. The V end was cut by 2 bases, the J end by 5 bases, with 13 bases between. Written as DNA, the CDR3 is TGTGCCAGCAGCTTACTGGGGCAGGCCCATAATTCACCCCTCCACTTT. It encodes CASSLLGQAHNSPLHF.

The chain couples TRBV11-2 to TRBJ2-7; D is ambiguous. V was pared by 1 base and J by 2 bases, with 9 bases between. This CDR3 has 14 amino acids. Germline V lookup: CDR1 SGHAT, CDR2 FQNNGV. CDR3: CASSLATTTYEQYF. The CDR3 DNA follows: TGTGCCAGCAGCTTAGCCACTACAACCTACGAGCAGTACTTC.

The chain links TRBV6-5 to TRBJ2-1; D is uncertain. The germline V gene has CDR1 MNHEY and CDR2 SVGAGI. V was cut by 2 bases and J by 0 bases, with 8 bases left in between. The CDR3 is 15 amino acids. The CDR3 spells CASSYLRSSYNEQFF. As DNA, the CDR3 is TGTGCCAGCAGTTACCTTCGGAGCTCCTACAATGAGCAGTTCTTC.

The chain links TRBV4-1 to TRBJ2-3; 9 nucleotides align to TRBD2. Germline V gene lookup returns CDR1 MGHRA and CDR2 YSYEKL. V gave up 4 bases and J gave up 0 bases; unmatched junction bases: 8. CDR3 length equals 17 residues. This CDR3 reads CASSLRTSVPSTDTQYF. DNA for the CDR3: TGCGCCAGCAGCCTGAGGACTAGCGTGCCTAGCACAGATACGCAGTATTTT.

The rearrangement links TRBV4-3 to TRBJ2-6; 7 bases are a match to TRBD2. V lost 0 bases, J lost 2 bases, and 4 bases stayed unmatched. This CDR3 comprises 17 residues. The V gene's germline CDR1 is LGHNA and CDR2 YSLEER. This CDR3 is CASSQDSGGAGANVLTF. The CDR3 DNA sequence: TGCGCCAGCAGCCAAGACTCTGGGGGGGCTGGGGCCAACGTCCTGACTTTC.

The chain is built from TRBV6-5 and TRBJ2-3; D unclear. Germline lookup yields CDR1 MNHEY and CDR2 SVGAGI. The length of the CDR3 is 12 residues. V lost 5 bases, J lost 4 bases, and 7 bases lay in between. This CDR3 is CASSPGSDTQYF. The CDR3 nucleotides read TGTGCCAGCAGTCCCGGTTCAGATACGCAGTATTTT.

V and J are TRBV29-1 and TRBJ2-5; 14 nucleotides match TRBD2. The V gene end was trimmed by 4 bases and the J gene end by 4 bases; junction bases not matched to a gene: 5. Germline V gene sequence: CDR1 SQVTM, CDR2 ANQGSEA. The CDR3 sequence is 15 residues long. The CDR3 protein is CSVGEGTSGGETQYF. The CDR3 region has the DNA TGCAGCGTTGGGGAAGGGACTAGCGGGGGAGAGACCCAGTACTTC.

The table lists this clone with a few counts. The CDR3 nucleotides are TGTGCCAGCAGCCAAGTAATGGGCAGGGGGAACAATTCACCCCTCCACTTT. This sequence encodes CASSQVMGRGNNSPLHF. V and J are TRBV3-1 (or the pseudogene TRBV3-2) and TRBJ1-6; TRBD1 aligns across 7 bases. Germline V CDR1 and CDR2: LGHDT, YNNKEL (reference sequence). V shed 1 base, J shed 7 bases, and the junction held 10 bases outside the gene matches. The CDR3 is 17 amino acids.

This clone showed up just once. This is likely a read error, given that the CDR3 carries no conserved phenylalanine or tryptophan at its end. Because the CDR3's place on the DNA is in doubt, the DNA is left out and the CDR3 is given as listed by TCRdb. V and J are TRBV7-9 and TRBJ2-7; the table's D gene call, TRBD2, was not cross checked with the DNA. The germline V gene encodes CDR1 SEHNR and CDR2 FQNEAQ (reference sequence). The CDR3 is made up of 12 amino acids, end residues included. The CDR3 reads CASSNGNSGRFL.